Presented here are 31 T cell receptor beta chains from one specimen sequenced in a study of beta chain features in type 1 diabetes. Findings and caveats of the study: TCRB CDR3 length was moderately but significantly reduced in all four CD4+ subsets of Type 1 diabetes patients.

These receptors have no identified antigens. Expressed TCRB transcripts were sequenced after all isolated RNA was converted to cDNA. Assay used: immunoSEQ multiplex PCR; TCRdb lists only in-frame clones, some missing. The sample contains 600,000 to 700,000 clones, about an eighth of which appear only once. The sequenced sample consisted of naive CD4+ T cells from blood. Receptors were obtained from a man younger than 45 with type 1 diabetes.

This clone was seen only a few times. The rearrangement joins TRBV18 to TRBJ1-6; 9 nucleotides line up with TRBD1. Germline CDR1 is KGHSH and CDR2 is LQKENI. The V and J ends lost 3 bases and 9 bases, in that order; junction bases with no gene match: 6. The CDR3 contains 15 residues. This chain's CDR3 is CASSPAGQGSSPLHF. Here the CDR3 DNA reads TGTGCCAGCTCACCGGCAGGACAGGGGAGTTCACCCCTCCACTTT.

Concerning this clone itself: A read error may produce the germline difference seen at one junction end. This CDR3 reads CASTLAGTRGDTQYF. CDR3 sequence (DNA): TGTGCCAGCACTTTAGCGGGGACTCGGGGGGATACGCAGTATTTT. V and J are TRBV28 and TRBJ2-3, with 8 bases identical to TRBD2. The CDR3 extends over 15 amino acids. CDR1 and CDR2 from the germline V gene are MDHEN and SYDVKM.

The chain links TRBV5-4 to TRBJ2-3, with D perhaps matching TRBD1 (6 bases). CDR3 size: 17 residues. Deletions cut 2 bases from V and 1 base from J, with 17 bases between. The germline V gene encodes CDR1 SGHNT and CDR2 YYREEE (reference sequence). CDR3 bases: TGTGCCAGCAGCTTTACGGACAGCCCGACGCGCACAGATACGCAGTATTTT. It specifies CASSFTDSPTRTDTQYF.

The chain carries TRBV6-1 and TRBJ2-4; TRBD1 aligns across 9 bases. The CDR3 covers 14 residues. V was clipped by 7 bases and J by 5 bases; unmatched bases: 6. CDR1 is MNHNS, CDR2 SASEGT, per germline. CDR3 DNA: TGTGCCAGCATTGCAAGGACAGGGGAAAACATTCAGTACTTC. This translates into CASIARTGENIQYF.

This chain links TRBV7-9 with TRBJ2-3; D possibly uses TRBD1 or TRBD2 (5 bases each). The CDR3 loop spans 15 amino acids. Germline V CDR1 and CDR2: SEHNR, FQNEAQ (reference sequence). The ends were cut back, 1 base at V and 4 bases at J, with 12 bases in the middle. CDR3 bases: TGTGCCAGCAGCTTAGTGGGACCTCCCCCAGATACGCAGTATTTT. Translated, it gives CASSLVGPPPDTQYF.

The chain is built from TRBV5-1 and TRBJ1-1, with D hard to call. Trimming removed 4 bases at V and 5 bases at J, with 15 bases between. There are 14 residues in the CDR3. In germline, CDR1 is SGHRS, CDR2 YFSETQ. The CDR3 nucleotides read TGCGCCAGCAGCGGGGTCTACCTGGGGACTGAAGCTTTCTTT. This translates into CASSGVYLGTEAFF.

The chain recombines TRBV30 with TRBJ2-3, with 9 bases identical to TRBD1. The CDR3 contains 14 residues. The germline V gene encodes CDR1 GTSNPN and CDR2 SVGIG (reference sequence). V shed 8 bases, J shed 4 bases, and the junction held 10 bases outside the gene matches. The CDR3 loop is CALKTGGFADTQYF. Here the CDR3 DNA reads TGTGCCCTTAAGACAGGGGGTTTTGCAGATACGCAGTATTTT.

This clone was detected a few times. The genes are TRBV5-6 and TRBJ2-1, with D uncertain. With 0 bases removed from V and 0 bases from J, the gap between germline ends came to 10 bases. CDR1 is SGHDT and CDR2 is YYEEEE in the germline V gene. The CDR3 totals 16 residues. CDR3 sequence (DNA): TGTGCCAGCAGCTTGGTTGTGCTCAGCTCCTACAATGAGCAGTTCTTC. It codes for CASSLVVLSSYNEQFF. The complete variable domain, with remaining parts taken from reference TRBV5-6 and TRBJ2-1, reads DAGVTQSPTHLIKTRGQQVTLRCSPKSGHDTVSWYQQALGQGPQFIFQYYEEEERQRGNFPDRFSGHQFPNYSSELNVNALLLGDSALYLCASSLVVLSSYNEQFFGPGTRLTVL.

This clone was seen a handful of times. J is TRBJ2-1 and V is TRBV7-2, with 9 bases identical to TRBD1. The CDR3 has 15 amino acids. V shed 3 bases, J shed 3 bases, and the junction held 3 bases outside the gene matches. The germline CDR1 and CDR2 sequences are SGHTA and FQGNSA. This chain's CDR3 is CASSLSTGGYNEQFF. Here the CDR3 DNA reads TGTGCCAGCAGCTTGTCGACAGGGGGCTACAATGAGCAGTTCTTC.

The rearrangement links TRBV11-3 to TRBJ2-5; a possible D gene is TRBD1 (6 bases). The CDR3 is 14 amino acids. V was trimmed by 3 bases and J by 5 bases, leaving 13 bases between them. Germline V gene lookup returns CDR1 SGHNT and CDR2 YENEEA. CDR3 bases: TGTGCCAGCAGCTTTCACAGGGAGACGGAGACCCAGTACTTC. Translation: CASSFHRETETQYF.

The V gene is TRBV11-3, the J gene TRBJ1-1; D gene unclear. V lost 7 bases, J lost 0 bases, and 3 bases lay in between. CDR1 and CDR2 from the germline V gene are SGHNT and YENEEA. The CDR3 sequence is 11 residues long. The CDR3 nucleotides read TGTGCCAGCAAGTTGAACACTGAAGCTTTCTTT. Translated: CASKLNTEAFF. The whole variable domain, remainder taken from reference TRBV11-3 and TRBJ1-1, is EAGVVQSPRYKIIEKKQPVAFWCNPISGHNTLYWYLQNLGQGPELLIRYENEEAVDDSQLPKDRFSAERLKGVDSTLKIQPAELGDSAVYLCASKLNTEAFFGQGTRLTVV.

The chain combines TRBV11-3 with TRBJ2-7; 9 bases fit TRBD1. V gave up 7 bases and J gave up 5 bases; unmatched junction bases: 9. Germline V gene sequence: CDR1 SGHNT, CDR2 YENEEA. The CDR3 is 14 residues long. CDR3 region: CASNRDRVVNEQYF. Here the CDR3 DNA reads TGTGCCAGCAACCGGGACAGGGTTGTCAACGAGCAGTACTTC.

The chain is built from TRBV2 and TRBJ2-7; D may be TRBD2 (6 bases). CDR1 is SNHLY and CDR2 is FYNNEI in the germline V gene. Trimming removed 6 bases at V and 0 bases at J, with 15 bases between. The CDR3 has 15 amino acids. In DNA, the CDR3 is TGTGCCAGCAGGGGCCCCCCGGGAGTCTCCTACGAGCAGTACTTC. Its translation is CASRGPPGVSYEQYF.

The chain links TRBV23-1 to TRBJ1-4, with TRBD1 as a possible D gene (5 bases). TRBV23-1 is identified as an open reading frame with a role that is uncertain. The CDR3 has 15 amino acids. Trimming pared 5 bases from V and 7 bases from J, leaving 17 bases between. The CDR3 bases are TGCGCCAGCAGTGCCTCCGGGACTCAGGGTGAAAAACTGTTTTTT. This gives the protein CASSASGTQGEKLFF.

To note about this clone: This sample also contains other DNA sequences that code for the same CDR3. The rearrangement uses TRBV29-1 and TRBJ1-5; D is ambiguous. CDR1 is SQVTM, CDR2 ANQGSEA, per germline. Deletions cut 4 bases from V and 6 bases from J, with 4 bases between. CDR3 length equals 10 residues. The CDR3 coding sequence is TGCAGCGTTGGGAGTCAGCCCCAGCATTTT. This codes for CSVGSQPQHF. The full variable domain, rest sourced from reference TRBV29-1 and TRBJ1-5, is SAVISQKPSRDICQRGTSLTIQCQVDSQVTMMFWYRQQPGQSLTLIATANQGSEATYESGFVIDKFPISRPNLTFSTLTVSNMSPEDSSIYLCSVGSQPQHFGDGTRLSIL.

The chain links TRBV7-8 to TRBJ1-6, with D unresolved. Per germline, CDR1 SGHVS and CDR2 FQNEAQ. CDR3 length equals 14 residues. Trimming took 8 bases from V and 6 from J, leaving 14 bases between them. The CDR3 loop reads CASSWRGSNSPLHF. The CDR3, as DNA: TGTGCCAGCTCCTGGAGAGGATCTAATTCACCCCTCCACTTT.

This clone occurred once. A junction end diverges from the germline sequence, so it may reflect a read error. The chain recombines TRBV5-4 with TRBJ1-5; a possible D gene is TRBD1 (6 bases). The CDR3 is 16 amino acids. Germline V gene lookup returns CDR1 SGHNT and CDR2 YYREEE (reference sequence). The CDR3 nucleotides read TGCGCCAGCAGCCAAGATTGGGGGGCGTTAAGTCAGCCCCAGCATTTT. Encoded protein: CASSQDWGALSQPQHF. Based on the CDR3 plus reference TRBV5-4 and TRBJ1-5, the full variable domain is ETGVTQSPTHLIKTRGQQVTLRCSSQSGHNTVSWYQQALGQGPQFIFQYYREEENGRGNFPPRFSGLQFPNYSSELNVNALELDDSALYLCASSQDWGALSQPQHFGDGTRLSIL.

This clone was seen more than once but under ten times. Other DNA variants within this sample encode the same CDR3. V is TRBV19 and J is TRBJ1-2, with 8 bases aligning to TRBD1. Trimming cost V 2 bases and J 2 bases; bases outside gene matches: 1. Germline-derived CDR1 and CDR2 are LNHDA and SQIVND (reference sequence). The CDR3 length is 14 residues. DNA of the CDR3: TGTGCCAGTAGTATACAGGGGGCGAACTATGGCTACACCTTC. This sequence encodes CASSIQGANYGYTF.

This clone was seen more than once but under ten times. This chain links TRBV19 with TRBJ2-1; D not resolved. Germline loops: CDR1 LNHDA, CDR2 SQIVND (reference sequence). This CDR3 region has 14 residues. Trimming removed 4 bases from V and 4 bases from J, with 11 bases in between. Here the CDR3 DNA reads TGTGCCAGTAGTAGCCCACAGCTTTACAATGAGCAGTTCTTC. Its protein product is CASSSPQLYNEQFF. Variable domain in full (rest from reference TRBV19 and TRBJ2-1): DGGITQSPKYLFRKEGQNVTLSCEQNLNHDAMYWYRQDPGQGLRLIYYSQIVNDFQKGDIAEGYSVSREKKESFPLTVTSAQKNPTAFYLCASSSPQLYNEQFFGPGTRLTVL.

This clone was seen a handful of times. The CDR3 region has the DNA TGTGCCATCCGTGCCGGGACAGCTCAAGAGACCCAGTACTTC. Translation gives CAIRAGTAQETQYF. The genes are TRBV10-3 and TRBJ2-5, with TRBD1 matching over 7 bases. CDR3 length: 14 residues. J lost 2 bases, V lost 8 bases, and 8 bases had no gene match. Per the germline V gene, CDR1 is ENHRY and CDR2 is SYGVKD.

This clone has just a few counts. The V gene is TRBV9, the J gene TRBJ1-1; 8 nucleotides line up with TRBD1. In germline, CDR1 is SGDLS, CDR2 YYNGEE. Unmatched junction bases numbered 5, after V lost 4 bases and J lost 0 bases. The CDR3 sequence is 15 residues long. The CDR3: CASSLRTGLNTEAFF. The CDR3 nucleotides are TGTGCCAGCAGCCTTCGGACAGGGCTGAACACTGAAGCTTTCTTT.

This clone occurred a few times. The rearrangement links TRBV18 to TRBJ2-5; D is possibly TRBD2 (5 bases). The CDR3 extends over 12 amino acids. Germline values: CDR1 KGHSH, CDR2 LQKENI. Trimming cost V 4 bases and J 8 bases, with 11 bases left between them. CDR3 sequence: CASSLRERTQYF. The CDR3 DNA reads TGTGCCAGCTCACTAAGGGAGAGAACCCAGTACTTC.

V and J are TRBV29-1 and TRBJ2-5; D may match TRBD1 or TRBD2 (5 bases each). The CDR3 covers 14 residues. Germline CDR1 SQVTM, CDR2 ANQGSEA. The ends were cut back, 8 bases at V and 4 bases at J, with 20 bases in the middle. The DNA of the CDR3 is TGCAGCACAACCCGGGGCAGGCTGGGAGAGACCCAGTACTTC. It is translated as CSTTRGRLGETQYF.

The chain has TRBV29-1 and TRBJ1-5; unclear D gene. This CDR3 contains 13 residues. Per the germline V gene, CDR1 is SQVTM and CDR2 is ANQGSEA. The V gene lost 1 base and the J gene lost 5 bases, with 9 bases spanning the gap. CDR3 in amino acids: CSVEVGYDQPQHF. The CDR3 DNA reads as TGCAGCGTTGAAGTGGGGTACGATCAGCCCCAGCATTTT. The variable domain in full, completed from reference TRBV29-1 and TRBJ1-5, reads SAVISQKPSRDICQRGTSLTIQCQVDSQVTMMFWYRQQPGQSLTLIATANQGSEATYESGFVIDKFPISRPNLTFSTLTVSNMSPEDSSIYLCSVEVGYDQPQHFGDGTRLSIL.

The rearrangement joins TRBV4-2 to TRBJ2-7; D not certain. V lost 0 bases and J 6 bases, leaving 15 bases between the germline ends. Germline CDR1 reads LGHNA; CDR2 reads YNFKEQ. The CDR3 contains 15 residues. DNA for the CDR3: TGTGCCAGCAGCCAAGAGTGGGTGGATCTACGCGAGCAGTACTTC. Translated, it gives CASSQEWVDLREQYF.

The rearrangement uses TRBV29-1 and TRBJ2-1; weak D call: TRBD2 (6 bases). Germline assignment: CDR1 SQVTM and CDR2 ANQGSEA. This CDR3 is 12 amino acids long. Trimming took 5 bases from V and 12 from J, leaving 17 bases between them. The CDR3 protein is CSVPFRGAGQFF. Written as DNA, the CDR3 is TGCAGCGTTCCTTTCCGAGGAGCGGGGCAGTTCTTC.

The CDR3 protein is CASSVAGRDGYTF. The DNA of the CDR3 is TGTGCCAGCAGCGTAGCGGGTCGGGATGGCTACACCTTC. The chain carries TRBV9 and TRBJ1-2, with D uncertain. This CDR3 spans 13 amino acids. Germline CDR1 is SGDLS and CDR2 is YYNGEE. V was shortened by 0 bases and J by 6 bases, with 9 bases between the two germline ends.

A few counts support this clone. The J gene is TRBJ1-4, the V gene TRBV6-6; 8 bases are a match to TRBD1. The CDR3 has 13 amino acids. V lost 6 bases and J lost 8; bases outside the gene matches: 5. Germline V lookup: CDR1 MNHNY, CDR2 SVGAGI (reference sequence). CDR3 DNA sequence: TGTGCCAGCAGAGGACAGGGTTTGGAAAAACTGTTTTTT. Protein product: CASRGQGLEKLFF.

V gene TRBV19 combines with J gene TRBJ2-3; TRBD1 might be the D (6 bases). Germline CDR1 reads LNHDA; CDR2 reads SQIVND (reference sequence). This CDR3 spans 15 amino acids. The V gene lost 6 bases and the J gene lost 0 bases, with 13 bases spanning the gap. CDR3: CASRQTGHSTDTQYF. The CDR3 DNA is TGTGCCAGTAGGCAGACGGGACACAGCACAGATACGCAGTATTTT.

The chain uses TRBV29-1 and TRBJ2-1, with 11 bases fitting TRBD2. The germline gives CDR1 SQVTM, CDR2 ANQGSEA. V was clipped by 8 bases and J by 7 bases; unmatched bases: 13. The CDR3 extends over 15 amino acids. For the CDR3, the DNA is TGCAGCTACCGCAAACTAGCGGGGGTTCATAATGAGCAGTTCTTC. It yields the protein CSYRKLAGVHNEQFF.

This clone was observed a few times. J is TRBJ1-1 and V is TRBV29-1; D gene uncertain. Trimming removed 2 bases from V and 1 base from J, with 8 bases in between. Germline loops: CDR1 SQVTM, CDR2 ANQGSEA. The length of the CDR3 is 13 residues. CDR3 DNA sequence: TGCAGCGTTGAATCCAGTCAGAACACTGAAGCTTTCTTT. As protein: CSVESSQNTEAFF.